This TCR beta chain emerged from a study of STAT5B mutations in CD4+ large granular lymphocyte leukemia. Study overall: Healthy donors showed HLA-associated enrichment of the CDR3 'QG' motif.

The germline V gene has CDR1 KGHSH and CDR2 LQKENI. V shed 3 bases and J 1 base; nucleotides not matched to a gene: 3. The CDR3 consists of 14 residues. Repertoires were generated with immunoSEQ multiplex PCR, while TCRdb's copy carries only in-frame clones and drops some. The repertoire holds more than 25,000 clones, with roughly three quarters as singletons. Of note for this clone: Its antigen is undetermined.

Findings of the study overall: Approximately 25% of private leukemic clonotypes occurred rarely in other patients' non-leukemic repertoires. TRBV06-family usage was enriched in top patient clones (8/27) versus controls (2/35).

Sequencing was carried out using CD4+ T cells from blood buffy coats. The rearrangement joins TRBV18 to TRBJ2-7, with 7 bases identical to TRBD2. This clonotype was sampled from a human donor in good health. Written as DNA, the CDR3 is TGTGCCAGCTCACCGAGCGGGACTTCCTACGAGCAGTACTTC. Amino acid sequence: CASSPSGTSYEQYF.